Following are 5 T cell receptor beta chains from one sample sequenced in a study of blood T cells in healthy people across ages (dated by TCRdb to between 2014 and 2017). The library was generated by 5' RACE. The data were produced on an Illumina HiSeq 2500. A second PCR of roughly 7 to 12 cycles was run with a J-beta primer mix and a sample-barcoded 5' primer. The raw public data were reprocessed by TCRdb itself: fastp quality trimming at Q25, MiXCR clonotype calling, in-frame beta chains only. Entries that share a CDR3 protein sequence are merged under the most common genes and DNA. In this sample the table shows some 370,000 distinct CDR3 sequences, roughly half of which occur a single time. Of the sample, under 65% falls within the top ten clones. The specimen was blood. The receptors originated from a man in his sixties in good health.

The chain combines TRBV20-1 with TRBJ2-7; D is unclear. CDR1 and CDR2 (germline): DFQATT, SNEGSKA (reference sequence). The CDR3 spans 13 residues. V lost 3 bases and J lost 6, with 15 bases in between. The CDR3 reads CSARRRAEGEQYF. CDR3 sequence (DNA): TGCAGTGCTAGGCGTAGGGCCGAAGGCGAGCAGTACTTC.

Comments on this clonotype: A read error may produce the germline difference seen at one junction end. V and J are TRBV7-8 and TRBJ2-7; 8 positions agree with TRBD1. The CDR3 loop spans 13 amino acids. Germline-derived CDR1 and CDR2 are SGHVS and FQNEAQ. The CDR3 spells CASSSRTGQRQYF. Written as DNA, the CDR3 is TGTGCCAGTAGCTCAAGGACAGGGCAAAGGCAGTACTTC.

The rearrangement uses TRBV20-1 and TRBJ2-1; D gene ambiguous. CDR1 is DFQATT and CDR2 is SNEGSKA in the germline V gene (reference sequence). The CDR3 is 17 amino acids. V lost 0 bases, J lost 0 bases, and 15 bases lay in between. The CDR3 here is CSARDRNTRVSYNEQFF. The CDR3 region has the DNA TGCAGTGCTAGAGATCGGAACACAAGAGTCTCCTACAATGAGCAGTTCTTC.

This clonotype was seen a single time. Here the CDR3 DNA reads TGTGCCAGCAGCCAAGGTTGGACAGATACGCAGTATTTT. This codes for CASSQGWTDTQYF. The chain recombines TRBV4-2 with TRBJ2-3; D remains unclear. The V gene's germline CDR1 is LGHNA and CDR2 YNFKEQ. This CDR3 spans 13 amino acids. The germline V and J ends were trimmed by 1 base and 3 bases, with 5 bases remaining between them.

CDR3 region: CASSFGTGGTEAFF. CDR3 sequence (DNA): TGTGCCAGCAGTTTCGGGACAGGGGGAACTGAAGCTTTCTTT. The V gene is TRBV12-3 or TRBV12-4, the J gene TRBJ1-1, with 11 nucleotides matching TRBD1. The CDR3 runs 14 residues. V shed 3 bases and J 5 bases; nucleotides not matched to a gene: 2.